This T cell receptor (beta chain) was recovered during a study of T cells in narcolepsy. Study results and caveats: Autoreactive clone sequences were missing from some blood memory CD4+ repertoires. Autoreactive HCRT-specific and TRIB2-specific clonotypes were marked in same-patient CSF-versus-blood CD4+ comparisons.

Germline V gives CDR1 SGHRS, CDR2 YFSETQ. This CDR3 contains 14 residues. Trimming left V 4 bases short and J 5 bases short, with 15 bases between. With respect to this clone: Antigen: not known.

Repertoires were generated with immunoSEQ multiplex PCR, while TCRdb's copy carries only in-frame clones and drops some. The sample has about 32,000 clones, 83% seen once. The sequence was collected from a human donor in good health. The rearrangement joins TRBV5-1 to TRBJ2-5; perhaps TRBD1 as D (6 bases). Input material: memory (CD45RA-) CD4+ T cells from blood. The chain's CDR3 is CASSPDSRRETQYF. CDR3 sequence (DNA): TGCGCCAGCAGCCCGGACAGTAGGAGGGAGACCCAGTACTTC.